These 2 T cell receptor beta chains share one sample of origin, sequenced in a study of CD8+CD57+ T cells in acquired aplastic anemia. An expansion of CD8+CD57+ cells by flow cytometry had been shown in patients chosen for sequencing. For CDR3 and TCR beta VDJ profiling, genomic DNA was the template used. One entry per CDR3 protein, called by TCRdb with MiXCR from the reads. The repertoire holds about 150,000 distinct CDR3 sequences, roughly 54% seen once, with less than 15% in the top ten. Source material: sorted CD4+, CD8+, or CD8+CD57+ T cells (not recorded which) from PBMCs. These receptors were collected from a human donor with aplastic anemia.

V is TRBV20-1 and J is TRBJ2-6, with a tentative D call TRBD2 (5 bases). This CDR3 is 14 amino acids long. CDR1 and CDR2 from the germline V gene are DFQATT and SNEGSKA (reference sequence). Trimming removed 3 bases from V and 0 bases from J, with 6 bases in between. The CDR3 protein is CSARGASGANVLTF. For the CDR3, the DNA is TGCAGTGCTAGGGGAGCCTCTGGGGCCAACGTCCTGACTTTC.

The table lists this clonotype with a count of one. The chain links TRBV2 to TRBJ2-5; D is perhaps TRBD1 (6 bases). Per germline, CDR1 SNHLY and CDR2 FYNNEI. The CDR3 covers 11 residues. V was shortened by 5 bases and J by 9 bases, with 10 bases between the two germline ends. This chain's CDR3 is CASSSDRPQYF. Here the CDR3 DNA reads TGTGCCAGCAGTTCTGACAGGCCCCAGTACTTC.